This TCR beta chain was sequenced in a study of T cell responses to AZD1222 COVID-19 vaccine. The CDR3 has 15 amino acids. CDR1 is MNHEY and CDR2 is SVGAGI in the germline V gene. The germline V and J ends were trimmed by 6 bases and 5 bases, with 19 bases remaining between them. As for this clone: Its antigen is not known.

Study-wide points: Clonal diversity was possibly underestimated, and white British individuals and females predominated among donors. Only a handful of AZD1222 recipients, roughly six in all, had baseline seropositivity.

Here immunoSEQ multiplex PCR was the method, and the copy in TCRdb shows in-frame clones only, minus some. The sample yields under 200,000 clones, approximately 92% seen once. This clonotype was sampled from an adult who received the MenACWY meningococcal vaccine as a control. This chain links TRBV6-5 with TRBJ1-1; no firm D call. The sequencing used peripheral blood, collected 28 days after the second dose of the MenACWY control vaccine. CDR3 sequence (DNA): TGTGCCAGCAGAGCCGGGCTCCTAGGAGGGACTGAAGCTTTCTTT. Translated, it gives CASRAGLLGGTEAFF.